Included here is one T cell receptor beta chain sequence, with context. The data stem from a study of T cell changes during pregnancy in multiple sclerosis. Germline loops: CDR1 LNHDA, CDR2 SQIVND (reference sequence). This CDR3 comprises 14 residues. With V trimmed by 7 bases and J by 6 bases, 8 bases remained unmatched. Sequencing used immunoSEQ multiplex PCR; TCRdb keeps in-frame clones, though not all of them. The data hold roughly 76,000 clones, with about nine tenths observed a single time. The material sequenced was CD4+ T cells from peripheral blood mononuclear cells, taken after pregnancy. This TCR was sampled from a female donor with multiple sclerosis, enrolled in a pregnancy study. The V gene is TRBV19, the J gene TRBJ1-5; 8 bases agree with TRBD1. CDR3 amino acids: CASMEGQGSQPQHF. CDR3 nucleotides: TGTGCCAGTATGGAAGGACAGGGTAGTCAGCCCCAGCATTTT.